This TCR beta chain stems from a study of cytomegalovirus exposure and HLA in healthy donors (dated 2017 in TCRdb). Background on the whole study: An earlier analysis of around 600 of the donors reported 250 to 300 Gb of sequence data and more than 90 million unique TCR beta sequences from 150 million to 200 million T cells. The later analysis used no new phenotypic data to find candidate immune exposures, relying instead on TCR beta sequences and their occurrence across donors. The T cell repertoires of under 700 subjects were profiled by immunosequencing and related to cytomegalovirus serostatus. All discovery cohort repertoires had been generated using a single sequencing platform. Donor age, sex, ethnicity and CMV serostatus were collected together with the repertoire data. Genome-wide SNP genotypes for about 65% of the 666 donors were used in a later genetic analysis, which treated that subset as a discovery cohort. Typing coverage differed by locus: A, B, C, DRB1 and DQB1 were typed in about 620-640 donors, DQA1 in approximately 520, DPA1 in some 600, and DPB1 in 472. A separate validation cohort of some 130 different subjects was used in addition to the approximately 670-subject first cohort. Across under 500 genotyped donors of the cohort, an average of roughly 230,000 unique TCR beta nucleotide sequences per donor were sequenced, and roughly 18% of those sequences were non-productive. An earlier analysis of some 600 of the donors applied high-throughput TCR beta sequencing to assess whether each TCR beta V gene segment acted as functional or pseudogenic. Roughly 320 gigabases of sequencing data and around 85 million unique TCR sequences made up an early release that covered nearly 650 HLA-typed donors. The study was designed to test whether signatures of past pathogen exposure could be identified by cataloging public T cell receptors. Both class I and class II loci were covered by HLA typing, at four-digit resolution. The study combined high-throughput TCR immunosequencing, statistical association of individual TCRs with disease status, and machine learning to predict cytomegalovirus infection status. To study patterns of TCR occurrence, a later analysis re-analyzed previously published TCR beta repertoires from 666 donors and added high-resolution HLA genotyping. A few DR-DQ haplotypes were treated as single units for association and clustering because of strong linkage in the cohort. The genetic ancestry cluster associated with self-reported Caucasian donors included around four fifths of the 350 to 500 genotyped donors. Study-wide findings and limitations: A later analysis found that HLA-associated TCR beta chains were more clonally expanded and had lower generation probabilities than equally common non-associated chains. A further reported finding was that TCR beta sequences accurately predicted the HLA-A and HLA-B alleles for most subjects in the first cohort. Because counts were too low, roughly 18 rarely observed V segments, including chromosome 9 orphons, were left out of the earlier analysis of a few hundred of the donors. Sequencing depth was assumed to be roughly uniform across donors in the presence/absence analyses, though that assumption may not hold. Because some donors lacked HLA typing at each locus, the association tests relied only on the typed subset. Most CMV-associated TCR beta chains appeared to be HLA-restricted in a later analysis, and the HLA associations seemed to be driven largely by CMV exposure. In a later genetic analysis, a missense DCLRE1C variant was associated with V-gene and J-gene trimming of TCR beta chains, and the association was replicated in an independent cohort. A later analysis found that TCR association rates varied across HLA loci, with DRB1 alleles showing the most associated TCRs and HLA-C alleles the fewest. Immune exposure information for the cohort was limited to CMV serostatus. In vitro tests confirmed that a few of the cytomegalovirus-associated TCR beta chains recognize cytomegalovirus antigens. Only TCR beta chains were sequenced in this cohort, and the absence of alpha or paired-chain data limited detectable features. A later analysis reported that several top co-occurrence clusters appeared linked to parvovirus B19, influenza, CMV and Epstein-Barr virus. A cluster of highly shared sequence variants was judged likely to represent a technical artifact of the sequencing pipeline. The classifier was reported to diagnose cytomegalovirus status with high specificity and sensitivity in both the original and validation cohorts. A later analysis associated about 17,000 TCR beta sequences with specific HLA alleles at a false discovery rate of 0.05. According to a later genetic analysis, donors in an Asian-associated ancestry cluster had fewer N-insertions in productive TCRs than the approximately 650-donor mean. Broadly in line with IMGT annotations, most TCR beta V segments showed up in productive rearrangements about 87% or about 30% of the time in an earlier analysis of several hundred of the donors. A total of 150 to 200 TCR beta chains were listed by the study as associated with cytomegalovirus. Some IMGT-functional V segments, including TRBV6-2 and TRBV6-3, could not be distinguished by the 87-base-pair reads and were therefore excluded. Assigning TCR associations to individual alleles was difficult when HLA alleles, especially DR and DQ, strongly co-occurred. The authors suggested that the approach could potentially be extended to other disease states and immunological phenotypes. Linkage disequilibrium might explain the correlated functional status among segregating V segments, but an unknown experimental factor could not be ruled out. Most TCR sequences were seen in very few donors, while some public TCRs were found in many individuals.

Library prep was done by the immunoSEQ multiplex PCR assay. For the multiplex PCR, a mixture combining 60 forward primers for TCR Vbeta segments and 13 reverse primers for TCR Jbeta segments was used. The CDR3 region of rearranged TCR beta genes was amplified from genomic DNA with a multiplex PCR assay. The amplified TCR beta libraries were sequenced on the Illumina HiSeq System as 87-base-pair reads. As for the authors' bioinformatics: Across the 600 to 700 repertoires, a later analysis counted tens of millions of unique TCR beta chains, 8.5 million to 12 million of which were shared by at least two donors. Raw reads were error-corrected and collapsed into unique sequences by a nearest-neighbor algorithm in which closely related sequences were merged to remove PCR and sequencing errors. CDR3 sequences were aligned to IMGT reference sequences to assign V, D and J gene segments. For a sequence to be retained, a match of at least six nucleotides was required to both a V gene segment and a J gene segment. A rearrangement was called productive if the CDR3 had no stop codons and remained in frame with V and J, and every other rearrangement was called non-productive. CDR3 was defined according to IMGT convention as the region running from the second conserved V-encoded cysteine to the conserved J-encoded phenylalanine. The earlier analysis of about 590 of the donors excluded sequences that lacked an unambiguous match to a single V gene segment. In an earlier analysis of a few hundred of the donors, V segments were called functional above 56.7% productive rearrangements and were called segregating when the between-donor standard deviation exceeded 5%. A statistical classification framework was built for diagnosing cytomegalovirus status from the catalog of TCR beta chain sequences. In a later analysis, V and J genes were assigned by comparing TCR nucleotide sequences against IMGT/GENE-DB human TR gene sequences. A later analysis assigned CDR3 sequences and most-parsimonious VDJ recombination scenarios with the TCRdist pipeline. A later analysis defined each TCR beta chain by its CDR3 amino acid sequence plus V-gene family, and excluded reads lacking a unique V-gene family. As a way to deal with suspected cross-contamination and a sequencing artifact, a later analysis dropped roughly 600 nucleotide sequences that were highly shared and had low generation probability. In a later analysis, a clonal expansion index was calculated for each public chain from normalized within-repertoire ranks of inferred template counts. In a later analysis, generation probabilities were computed with a VDJ recombination model fitted to out-of-frame rearrangements, and the resulting probabilities were checked against IGoR. Hypergeometric tests were used in a later analysis to score TCR-TCR, TCR-HLA and TCR-CMV co-occurrence, with a repertoire-size bias correction applied to the TCR pairs. A later analysis estimated false discovery rates by permuting HLA or CMV assignments 20 times. In a later analysis, co-occurring TCRs were grouped with DBSCAN, and TCRdist sequence similarity was added when clustering was performed within HLA-allele-positive subsets. For co-occurrence clustering, repertoires with fewer than 30,000 or more than 120,000 public chains were excluded, along with roughly 5 repertoires with anomalous nucleotide sharing. TCRdb's version of the immuneACCESS table is confined to in-frame rearrangements and falls short of the full clone set. An unresolved V gene accounts for under half of the shortfall where checked; the remainder is of unknown origin. The DNA was the basis for D and trimming; V, J and clone size are from that table. A total of under 200,000 clones appear in this sample, roughly four fifths of them only once. The ten most abundant clones make up around 1.9% of the sample.

The cohort was made up of 666 healthy bone marrow donors. Cohort members were all nominally healthy when sampled, although unrecorded immune exposures were likely present. The donor was CMV seropositive and belonged to the group of 250 to 300 seropositive cohort members. A peripheral blood sample was collected from each donor, and TCR beta sequencing was performed on peripheral blood mononuclear cells. The Qiagen DNeasy Blood Extraction Kit was used to extract genomic DNA from the blood cell samples. In the case of this clone: It has no known antigen specificity. There are no base qualities to consult, and no much larger clone falls within one base.

Taken from the germline V gene, the CDR1 and CDR2 loops are ENHRY and SYGVKD. The CDR3, cysteine through phenylalanine, is 12 amino acids long. The only DNA kept is the CDR3, 36 bases in frame from the first base. V is reduced by 9 bases and J by 5 bases, leaving a spacing of 12 bases between them. The chain uses TRBV10-3 and TRBJ2-3; a tentative D call is TRBD1 (6 bases match). The sequenced material came from PBMCs. The TCR was taken from a woman younger than 45 in good health and CMV-seropositive. The DNA reads as follows: TGTGCCATGGGGGCTGGAGTAGATACGCAGTATTTT. It encodes CAMGAGVDTQYF.